This T cell receptor (beta chain) appears in the sequencing data of a study of cytomegalovirus exposure and HLA in healthy donors. At the level of the study: One earlier analysis, a look at 180 million or so T cells, found more than 100 million unique TCR beta sequences. Notes on the study in general: Per published reports, the classifier diagnosed cytomegalovirus status with high specificity and sensitivity.

The PCR made use of 60 Vbeta and 13 Jbeta primers. TCRdb's table, derived via immunoSEQ multiplex PCR, lists solely in-frame clones and lacks some. The data hold more than 85,000 clones, with roughly 15% observed a single time. Note on this clone: Its specificity is unknown.

Each donor's status was that of a healthy bone marrow donor. The study sampled nominally healthy donors, though unrecorded immune exposures were likely. V lost 6 bases and J lost 5, with 13 bases in between. CDR3 size: 13 residues. Per germline, CDR1 MNHEY and CDR2 SMNVEV (reference sequence). The chain employs TRBV27 and TRBJ1-1; D unresolved. Sequenced: PBMCs. The sequence was collected from a female donor in good health and CMV-seronegative. CDR3 in DNA: TGTGCCAGCAGACGAAATCCGGGGACTGAAGCTTTCTTT. It codes for CASRRNPGTEAFF.